This T cell receptor (beta chain) was identified during a study of CD8 T cells in ankylosing spondylitis. Study-wide results and limits: From matched ankylosing spondylitis synovial fluid, disease-linked clones were reportedly recovered at significantly enriched levels. It appeared that ankylosing spondylitis blood was characterized by a TCR beta motif of 8 or 9 highly homologous variants. CD8+ disease-linked clones were present at relatively low frequencies in blood.

This clonotype was seen at least ten times. Its antigen is still unknown. The V and J ends lost 5 bases and 8 bases, in that order; junction bases with no gene match: 6. Germline V lookup: CDR1 SGHAT, CDR2 FQNNGV. CDR3 length: 14 residues. Quantitative 5'-RACE with molecular barcodes generated TCR beta libraries. TCRdb redid the calling of the 5' RACE reads with MiXCR, one entry per CDR3 protein. The table records 750,000 to 850,000 distinct CDR3 sequences, approximately 12% of them present only once. The sequence came from a male donor with ankylosing spondylitis. Sequenced sample: blood, either unsorted or a sorted T cell fraction (not recorded which). The chain employs TRBV11-2 and TRBJ2-1; 10 bases agree with TRBD1. CDR3 loop: CASSRDRGRDEQFF. DNA for the CDR3: TGTGCCAGCAGCCGGGACAGGGGTAGGGATGAGCAGTTCTTC.